This T cell receptor (beta chain) was identified during a study of CD8+CD57+ T cells in acquired aplastic anemia. Study in general: An average of about 11 million reads for CD4+ cells was obtained from healthy donors. Findings and limits, study-wide: The same twenty-nine CD8+ CDR3 sequences occurred in patients and in controls.

Germline CDR1 is SEHNR and CDR2 is FQNEAQ (reference sequence). The CDR3 has 15 amino acids. Trimming pared 5 bases from V and 14 bases from J, leaving 27 bases between. Using genomic DNA as the template, TCR beta VDJ and CDR3 profiling was carried out. In TCRdb, the reads were re-called with MiXCR into one record per CDR3 protein. The sample records 400,000 to 500,000 distinct CDR3 sequences, 60% to 80% being singletons. A note on this clonotype: Its matching antigen is unknown.

The sequencing input was sorted CD4+, CD8+, or CD8+CD57+ T cells (not recorded which) from PBMCs. The sequence came from a human donor in good health, serving as a control. This chain links TRBV7-9 with TRBJ2-5; tentatively, D is TRBD2 (5 bases). The CDR3 DNA follows: TGTGCCAGCAGCCCCGACCGGACGAGGGAAGAGCAGTACTACTTC. Its translation is CASSPDRTREEQYYF.